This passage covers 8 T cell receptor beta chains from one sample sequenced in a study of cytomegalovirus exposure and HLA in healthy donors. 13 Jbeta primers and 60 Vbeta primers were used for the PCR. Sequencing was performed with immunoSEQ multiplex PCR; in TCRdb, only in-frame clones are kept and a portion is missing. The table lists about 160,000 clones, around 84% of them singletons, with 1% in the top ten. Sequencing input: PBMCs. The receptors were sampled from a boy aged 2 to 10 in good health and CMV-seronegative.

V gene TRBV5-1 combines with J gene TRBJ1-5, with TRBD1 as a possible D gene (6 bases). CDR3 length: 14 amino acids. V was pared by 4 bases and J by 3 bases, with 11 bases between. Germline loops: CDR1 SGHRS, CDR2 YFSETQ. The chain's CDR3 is CASSPTGPNQPQHF. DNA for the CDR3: TGCGCCAGCAGCCCTACAGGGCCCAATCAGCCCCAGCATTTT. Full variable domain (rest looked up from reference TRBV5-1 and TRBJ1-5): KAGVTQTPRYLIKTRGQQVTLSCSPISGHRSVSWYQQTPGQGLQFLFEYFSETQRNKGNFPGRFSGRQFSNSRSEMNVSTLELGDSALYLCASSPTGPNQPQHFGDGTRLSIL.

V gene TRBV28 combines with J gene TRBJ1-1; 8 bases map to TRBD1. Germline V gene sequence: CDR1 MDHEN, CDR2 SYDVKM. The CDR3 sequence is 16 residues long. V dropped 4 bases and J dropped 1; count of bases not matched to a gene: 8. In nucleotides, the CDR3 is TGTGCCAGCAGTTCCCAGGGGGCTCTTTGGAACACTGAAGCTTTCTTT. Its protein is CASSSQGALWNTEAFF.

The CDR3, as DNA: TGTGCCAGCAGTTCAGTCTCTGGGGCCAACGTCCTGACTTTC. It is translated as CASSSVSGANVLTF. The chain combines TRBV28 with TRBJ2-6; D gene unclear. Germline values: CDR1 MDHEN, CDR2 SYDVKM. The ends were cut back, 4 bases at V and 0 bases at J, with 4 bases in the middle. The CDR3 has 14 amino acids.

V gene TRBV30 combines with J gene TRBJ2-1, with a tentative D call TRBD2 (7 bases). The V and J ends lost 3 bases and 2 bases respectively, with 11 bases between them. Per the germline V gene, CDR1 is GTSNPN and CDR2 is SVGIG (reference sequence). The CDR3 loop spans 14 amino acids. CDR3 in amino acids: CAWRGGGTYNEQFF. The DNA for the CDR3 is TGTGCCTGGAGAGGGGGGGGGACCTACAATGAGCAGTTCTTC. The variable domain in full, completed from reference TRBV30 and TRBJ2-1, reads SQTIHQWPATLVQPVGSPLSLECTVEGTSNPNLYWYRQAAGRGLQLLFYSVGIGQISSEVPQNLSASRPQDRQFILSSKKLLLSDSGFYLCAWRGGGTYNEQFFGPGTRLTVL.

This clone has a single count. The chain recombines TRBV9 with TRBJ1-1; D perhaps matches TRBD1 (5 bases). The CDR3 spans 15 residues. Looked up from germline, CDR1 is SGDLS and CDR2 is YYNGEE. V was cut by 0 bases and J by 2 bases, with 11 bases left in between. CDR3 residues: CASSVAAGDNTEAFF. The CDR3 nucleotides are TGTGCCAGCAGCGTAGCGGCGGGGGATAACACTGAAGCTTTCTTT.

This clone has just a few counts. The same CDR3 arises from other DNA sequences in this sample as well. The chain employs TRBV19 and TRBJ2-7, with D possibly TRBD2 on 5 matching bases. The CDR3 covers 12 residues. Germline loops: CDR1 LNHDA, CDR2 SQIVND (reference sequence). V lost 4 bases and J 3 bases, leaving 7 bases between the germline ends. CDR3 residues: CASSNRGYEQYF. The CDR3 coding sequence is TGTGCCAGTAGTAACCGGGGCTACGAGCAGTACTTC.

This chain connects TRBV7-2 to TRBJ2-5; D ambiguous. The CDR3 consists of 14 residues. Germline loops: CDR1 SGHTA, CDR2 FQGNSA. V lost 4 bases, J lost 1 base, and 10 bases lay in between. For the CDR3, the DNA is TGTGCCAGCAGCTCATCTAGAGTCCAAGAGACCCAGTACTTC. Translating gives CASSSSRVQETQYF.

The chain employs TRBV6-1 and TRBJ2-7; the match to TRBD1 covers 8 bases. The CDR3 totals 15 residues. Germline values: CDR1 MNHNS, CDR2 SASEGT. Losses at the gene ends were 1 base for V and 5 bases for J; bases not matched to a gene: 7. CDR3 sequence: CASSEVVDRVNEQYF. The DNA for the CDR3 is TGTGCCAGCAGTGAAGTTGTGGACAGGGTCAACGAGCAGTACTTC.